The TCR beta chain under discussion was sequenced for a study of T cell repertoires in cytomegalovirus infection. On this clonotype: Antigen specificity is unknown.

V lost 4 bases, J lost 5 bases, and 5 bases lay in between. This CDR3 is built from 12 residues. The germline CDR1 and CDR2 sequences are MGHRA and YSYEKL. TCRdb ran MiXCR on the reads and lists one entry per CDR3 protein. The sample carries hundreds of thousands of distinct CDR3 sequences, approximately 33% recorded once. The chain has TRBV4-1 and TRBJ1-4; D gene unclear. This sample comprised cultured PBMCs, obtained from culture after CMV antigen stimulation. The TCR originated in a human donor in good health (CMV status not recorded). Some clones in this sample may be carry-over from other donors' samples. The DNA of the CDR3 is TGCGCCAGCAGCCGGCAGAATGAAAAACTGTTTTTT. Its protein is CASSRQNEKLFF.